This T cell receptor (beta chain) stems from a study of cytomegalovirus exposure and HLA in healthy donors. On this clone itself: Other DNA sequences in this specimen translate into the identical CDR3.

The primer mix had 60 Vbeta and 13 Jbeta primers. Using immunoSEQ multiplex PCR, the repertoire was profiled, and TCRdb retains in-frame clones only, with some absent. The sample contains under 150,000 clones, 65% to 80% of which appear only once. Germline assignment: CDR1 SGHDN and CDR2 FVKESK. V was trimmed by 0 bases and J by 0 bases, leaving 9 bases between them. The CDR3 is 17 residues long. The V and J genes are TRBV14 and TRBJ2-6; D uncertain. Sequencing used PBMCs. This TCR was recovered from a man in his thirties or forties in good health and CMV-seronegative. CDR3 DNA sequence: TGTGCCAGCAGCCAAGAAAGATGGAGCTCTGGGGCCAACGTCCTGACTTTC. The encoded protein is CASSQERWSSGANVLTF.